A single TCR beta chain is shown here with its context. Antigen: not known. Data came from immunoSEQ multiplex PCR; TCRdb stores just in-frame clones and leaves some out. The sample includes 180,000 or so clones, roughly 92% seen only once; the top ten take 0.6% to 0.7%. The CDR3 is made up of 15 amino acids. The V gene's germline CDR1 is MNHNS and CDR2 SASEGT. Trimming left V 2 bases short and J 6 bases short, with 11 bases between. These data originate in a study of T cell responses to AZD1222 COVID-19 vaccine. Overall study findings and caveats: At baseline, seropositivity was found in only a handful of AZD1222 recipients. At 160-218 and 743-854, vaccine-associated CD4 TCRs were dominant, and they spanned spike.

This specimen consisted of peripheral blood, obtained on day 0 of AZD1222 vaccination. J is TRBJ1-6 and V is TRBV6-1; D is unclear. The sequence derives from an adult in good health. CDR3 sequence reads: CASSEQGRINSPLHF. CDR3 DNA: TGTGCCAGCAGTGAACAAGGTCGGATTAATTCACCCCTCCACTTT.